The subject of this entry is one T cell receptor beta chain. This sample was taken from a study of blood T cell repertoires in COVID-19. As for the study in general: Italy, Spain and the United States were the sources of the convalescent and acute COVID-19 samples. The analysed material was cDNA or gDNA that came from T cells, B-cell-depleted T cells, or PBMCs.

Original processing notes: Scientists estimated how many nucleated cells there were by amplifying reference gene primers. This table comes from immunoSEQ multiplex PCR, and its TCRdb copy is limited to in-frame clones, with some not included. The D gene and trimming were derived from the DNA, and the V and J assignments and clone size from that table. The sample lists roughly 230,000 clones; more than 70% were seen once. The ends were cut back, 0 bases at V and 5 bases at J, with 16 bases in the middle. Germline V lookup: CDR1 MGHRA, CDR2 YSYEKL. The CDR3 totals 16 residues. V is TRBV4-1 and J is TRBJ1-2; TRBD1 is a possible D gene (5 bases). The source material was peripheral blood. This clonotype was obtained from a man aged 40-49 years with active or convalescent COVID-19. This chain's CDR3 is CASSQDRAGNGYGYTF. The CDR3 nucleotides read TGCGCCAGCAGCCAAGATAGGGCAGGGAATGGGTATGGCTACACCTTC.